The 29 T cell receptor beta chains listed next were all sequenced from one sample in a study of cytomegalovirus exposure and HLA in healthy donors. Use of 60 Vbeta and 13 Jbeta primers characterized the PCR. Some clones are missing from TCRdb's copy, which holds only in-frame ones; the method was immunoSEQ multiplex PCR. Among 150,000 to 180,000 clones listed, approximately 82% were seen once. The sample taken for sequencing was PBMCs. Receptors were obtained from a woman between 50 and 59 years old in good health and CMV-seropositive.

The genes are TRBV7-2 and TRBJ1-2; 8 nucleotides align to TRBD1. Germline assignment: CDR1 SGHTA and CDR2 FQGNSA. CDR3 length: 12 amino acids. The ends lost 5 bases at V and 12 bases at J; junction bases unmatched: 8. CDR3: CASSVRQGRHTF. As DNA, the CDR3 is TGTGCCAGCAGCGTAAGACAGGGGAGGCACACCTTC.

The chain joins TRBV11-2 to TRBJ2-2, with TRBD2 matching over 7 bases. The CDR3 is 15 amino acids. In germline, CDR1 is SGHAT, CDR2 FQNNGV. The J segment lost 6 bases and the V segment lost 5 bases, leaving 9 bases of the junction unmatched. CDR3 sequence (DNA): TGTGCCAGCAGCCCGACTAGCCGGGGGTCCGGGGAGCTGTTTTTT. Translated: CASSPTSRGSGELFF.

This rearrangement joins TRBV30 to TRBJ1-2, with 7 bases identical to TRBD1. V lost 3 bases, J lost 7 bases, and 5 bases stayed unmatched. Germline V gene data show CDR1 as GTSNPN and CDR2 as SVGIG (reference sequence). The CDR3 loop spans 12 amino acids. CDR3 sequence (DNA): TGTGCCTGGAGCAGGACAGGCGTTGGCTACACCTTC. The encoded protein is CAWSRTGVGYTF.

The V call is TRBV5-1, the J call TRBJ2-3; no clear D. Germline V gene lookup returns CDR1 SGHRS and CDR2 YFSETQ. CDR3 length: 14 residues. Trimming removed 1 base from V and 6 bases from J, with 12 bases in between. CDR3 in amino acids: CASSLSLAVDTQYF. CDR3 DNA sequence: TGCGCCAGCAGCTTGAGCTTAGCTGTTGATACGCAGTATTTT.

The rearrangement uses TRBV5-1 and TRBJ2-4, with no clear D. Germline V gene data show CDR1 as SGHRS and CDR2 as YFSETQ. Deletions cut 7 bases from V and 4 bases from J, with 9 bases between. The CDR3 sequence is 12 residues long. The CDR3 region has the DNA TGCGCCAGCGGGCAGATAAAAAACATTCAGTACTTC. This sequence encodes CASGQIKNIQYF.

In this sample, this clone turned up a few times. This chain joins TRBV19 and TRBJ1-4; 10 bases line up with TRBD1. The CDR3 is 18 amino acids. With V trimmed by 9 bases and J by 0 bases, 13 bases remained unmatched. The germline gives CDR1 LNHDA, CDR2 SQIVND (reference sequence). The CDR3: CASFPGQGFTATNEKLFF. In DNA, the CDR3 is TGTGCCAGCTTCCCGGGACAGGGGTTTACTGCAACTAATGAAAAACTGTTTTTT.

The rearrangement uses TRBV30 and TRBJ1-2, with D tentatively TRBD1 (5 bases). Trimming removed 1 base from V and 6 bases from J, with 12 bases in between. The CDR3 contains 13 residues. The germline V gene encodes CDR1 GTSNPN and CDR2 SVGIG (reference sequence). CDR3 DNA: TGTGCCTGGAGTGCGTGGGGGGAACATGGCTACACCTTC. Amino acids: CAWSAWGEHGYTF.

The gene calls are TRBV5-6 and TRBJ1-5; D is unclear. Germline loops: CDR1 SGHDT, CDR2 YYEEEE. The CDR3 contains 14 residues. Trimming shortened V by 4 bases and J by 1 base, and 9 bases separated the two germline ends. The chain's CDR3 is CASSVGLSNQPQHF. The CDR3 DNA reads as TGTGCCAGCAGCGTAGGACTGAGCAATCAGCCCCAGCATTTT.

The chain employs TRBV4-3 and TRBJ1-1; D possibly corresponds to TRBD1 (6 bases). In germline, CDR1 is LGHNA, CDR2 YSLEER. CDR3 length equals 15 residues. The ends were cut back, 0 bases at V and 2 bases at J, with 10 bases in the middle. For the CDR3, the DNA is TGCGCCAGCAGCCAAGAGACAGGTTATAACACTGAAGCTTTCTTT. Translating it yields CASSQETGYNTEAFF.

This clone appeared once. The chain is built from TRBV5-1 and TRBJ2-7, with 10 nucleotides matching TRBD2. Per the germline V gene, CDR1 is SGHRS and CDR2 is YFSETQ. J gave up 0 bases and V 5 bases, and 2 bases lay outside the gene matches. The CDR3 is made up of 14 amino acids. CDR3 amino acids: CASSLAGASYEQYF. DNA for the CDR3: TGCGCCAGCAGTCTAGCGGGGGCCTCCTACGAGCAGTACTTC.

CDR3 nucleotide sequence: TGCGCCAGCAGTCCATCCTACGAGCAGTACTTC. This sequence encodes CASSPSYEQYF. This rearrangement joins TRBV10-2 to TRBJ2-7; no firm D call. This CDR3 is built from 11 residues. The germline gives CDR1 WSHSY, CDR2 SAAADI. V lost 5 bases, J lost 1 base, and 3 bases lay in between.

DNA of the CDR3: TGTGCCATCAGTGGGGGGTGGACTAGCGGGGATGGAGAGACCCAGTACTTC. As protein: CAISGGWTSGDGETQYF. The chain carries TRBV10-3 and TRBJ2-5; 12 nucleotides align to TRBD2. V trimming: 4 bases; J trimming: 4 bases; junction bases outside the gene matches: 10. Germline V lookup: CDR1 ENHRY, CDR2 SYGVKD. The CDR3 consists of 17 residues.

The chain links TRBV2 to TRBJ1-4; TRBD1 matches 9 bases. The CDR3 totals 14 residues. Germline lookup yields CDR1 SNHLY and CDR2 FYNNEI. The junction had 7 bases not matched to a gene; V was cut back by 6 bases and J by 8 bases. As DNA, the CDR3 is TGTGCCAGCAGAGGGGACAGGGTGGGCGAAAAACTGTTTTTT. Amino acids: CASRGDRVGEKLFF.

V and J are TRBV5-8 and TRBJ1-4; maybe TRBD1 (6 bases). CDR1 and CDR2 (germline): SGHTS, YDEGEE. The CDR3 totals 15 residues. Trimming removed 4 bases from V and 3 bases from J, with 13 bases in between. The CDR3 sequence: CASSTQGRANEKLFF. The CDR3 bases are TGTGCCAGCAGCACGCAGGGGCGTGCTAATGAAAAACTGTTTTTT.

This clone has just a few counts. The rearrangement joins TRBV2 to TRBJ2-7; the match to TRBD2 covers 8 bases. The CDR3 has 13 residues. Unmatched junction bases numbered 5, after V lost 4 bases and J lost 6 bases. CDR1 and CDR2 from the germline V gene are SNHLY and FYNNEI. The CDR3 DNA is TGTGCCAGCAGTGGACTAGCGAATACCGAGCAGTACTTC. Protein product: CASSGLANTEQYF.

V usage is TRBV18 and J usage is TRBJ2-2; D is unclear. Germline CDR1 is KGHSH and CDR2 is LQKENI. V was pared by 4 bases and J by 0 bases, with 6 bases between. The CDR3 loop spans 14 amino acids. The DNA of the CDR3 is TGTGCCAGCTCACTTCTAGCGAACACCGGGGAGCTGTTTTTT. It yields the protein CASSLLANTGELFF.

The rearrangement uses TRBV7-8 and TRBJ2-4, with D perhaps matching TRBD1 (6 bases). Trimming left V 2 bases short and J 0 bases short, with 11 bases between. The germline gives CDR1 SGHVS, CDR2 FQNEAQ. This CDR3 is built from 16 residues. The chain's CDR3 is CASSLTGQLAKNIQYF. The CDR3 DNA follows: TGTGCCAGCAGCTTAACAGGACAGCTAGCCAAAAACATTCAGTACTTC.

The chain's CDR3 is CASSLVGTSGNHEQYF. CDR3 nucleotides: TGCGCCAGCAGCTTGGTCGGGACTAGCGGGAACCACGAGCAGTACTTC. The chain has TRBV5-1 and TRBJ2-7, with 13 bases lining up with TRBD2. There are 16 residues in the CDR3. V was pared by 0 bases and J by 5 bases, with 5 bases of the junction left unmatched. CDR1 SGHRS and CDR2 YFSETQ come from the germline V gene.

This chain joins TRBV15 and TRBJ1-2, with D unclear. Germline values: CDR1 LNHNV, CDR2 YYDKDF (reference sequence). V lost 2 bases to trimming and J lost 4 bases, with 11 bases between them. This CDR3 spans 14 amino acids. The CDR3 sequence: CATSRKADFYGYTF. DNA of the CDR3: TGTGCCACCAGCAGAAAGGCGGACTTCTATGGCTACACCTTC. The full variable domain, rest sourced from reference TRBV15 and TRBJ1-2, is DAMVIQNPRYQVTQFGKPVTLSCSQTLNHNVMYWYQQKSSQAPKLLFHYYDKDFNNEADTPDNFQSRRPNTSFCFLDIRSPGLGDTAMYLCATSRKADFYGYTFGSGTRLTVV.

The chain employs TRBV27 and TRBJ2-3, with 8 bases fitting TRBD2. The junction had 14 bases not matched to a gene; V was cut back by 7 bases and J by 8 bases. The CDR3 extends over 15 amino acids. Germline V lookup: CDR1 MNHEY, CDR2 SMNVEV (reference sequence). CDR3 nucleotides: TGTGCCAGCACTACGAACGGGGGGGGACCCCGTACGCAGTATTTT. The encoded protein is CASTTNGGGPRTQYF.

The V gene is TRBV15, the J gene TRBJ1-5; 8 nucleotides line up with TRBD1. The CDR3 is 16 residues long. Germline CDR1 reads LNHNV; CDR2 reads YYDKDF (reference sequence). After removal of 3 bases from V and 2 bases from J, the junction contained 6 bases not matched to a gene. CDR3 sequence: CATSRDRASGNQPQHF. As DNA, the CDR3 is TGTGCCACCAGCAGGGACAGGGCTTCGGGCAATCAGCCCCAGCATTTT.

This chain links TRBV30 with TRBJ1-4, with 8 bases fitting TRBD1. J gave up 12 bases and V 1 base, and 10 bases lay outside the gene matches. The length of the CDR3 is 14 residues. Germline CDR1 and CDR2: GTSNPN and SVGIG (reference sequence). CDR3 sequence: CAWSADRGIRELFF. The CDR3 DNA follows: TGTGCCTGGAGTGCCGACAGGGGCATAAGAGAACTGTTTTTT.

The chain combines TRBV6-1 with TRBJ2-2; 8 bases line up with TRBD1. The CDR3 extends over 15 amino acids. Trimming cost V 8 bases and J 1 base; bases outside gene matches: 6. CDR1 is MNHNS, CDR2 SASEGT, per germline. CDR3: CASSWTGKNTGELFF. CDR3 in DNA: TGTGCCAGCTCCTGGACAGGGAAGAACACCGGGGAGCTGTTTTTT.

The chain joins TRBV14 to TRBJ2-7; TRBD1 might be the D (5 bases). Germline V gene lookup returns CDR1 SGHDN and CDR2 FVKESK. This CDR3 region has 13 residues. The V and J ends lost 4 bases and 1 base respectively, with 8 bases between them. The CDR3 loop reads CASSPRVSYEQYF. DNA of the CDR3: TGTGCCAGCAGCCCCAGGGTTTCCTACGAGCAGTACTTC.

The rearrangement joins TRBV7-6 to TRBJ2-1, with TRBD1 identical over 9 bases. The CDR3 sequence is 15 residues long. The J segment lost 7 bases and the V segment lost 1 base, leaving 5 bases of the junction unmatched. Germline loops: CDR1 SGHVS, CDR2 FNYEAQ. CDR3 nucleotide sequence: TGTGCCAGCAGCTTAGATTGGGGACAGGGAAATGAGCAGTTCTTC. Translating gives CASSLDWGQGNEQFF.

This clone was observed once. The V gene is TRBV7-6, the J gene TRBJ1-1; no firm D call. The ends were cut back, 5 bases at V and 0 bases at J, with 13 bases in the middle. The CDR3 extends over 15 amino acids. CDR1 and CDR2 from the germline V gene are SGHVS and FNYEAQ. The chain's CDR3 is CASSRSYDMNTEAFF. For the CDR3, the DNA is TGTGCCAGCAGCCGATCCTACGACATGAACACTGAAGCTTTCTTT.

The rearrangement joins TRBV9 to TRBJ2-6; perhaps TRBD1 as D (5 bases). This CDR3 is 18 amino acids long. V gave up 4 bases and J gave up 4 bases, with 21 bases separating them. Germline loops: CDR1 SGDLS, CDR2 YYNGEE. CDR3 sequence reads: CASSPAAAGNAGANVLTF. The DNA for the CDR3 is TGTGCCAGCAGCCCCGCAGCCGCAGGGAACGCAGGGGCCAACGTCCTGACTTTC.

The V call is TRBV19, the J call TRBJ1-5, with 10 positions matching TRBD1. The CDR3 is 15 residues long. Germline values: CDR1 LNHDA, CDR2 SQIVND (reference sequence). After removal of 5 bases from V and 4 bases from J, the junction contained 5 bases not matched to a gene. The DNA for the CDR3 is TGTGCCAGTAGTTTGAGGACAGGGGGAAATCAGCCCCAGCATTTT. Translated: CASSLRTGGNQPQHF.

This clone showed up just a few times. CDR3 loop: CASRTGDRNYGYTF. The DNA for the CDR3 is TGTGCCAGTAGAACGGGGGACAGGAACTATGGCTACACCTTC. V gene TRBV19 combines with J gene TRBJ1-2, with 8 bases lining up with TRBD1. Germline assignment: CDR1 LNHDA and CDR2 SQIVND (reference sequence). The J segment lost 2 bases and the V segment lost 6 bases, leaving 5 bases of the junction unmatched. The CDR3 length is 14 residues. The full variable domain, in which reference TRBV19 and TRBJ1-2 provide the parts outside the CDR3, is DGGITQSPKYLFRKEGQNVTLSCEQNLNHDAMYWYRQDPGQGLRLIYYSQIVNDFQKGDIAEGYSVSREKKESFPLTVTSAQKNPTAFYLCASRTGDRNYGYTFGSGTRLTVV.